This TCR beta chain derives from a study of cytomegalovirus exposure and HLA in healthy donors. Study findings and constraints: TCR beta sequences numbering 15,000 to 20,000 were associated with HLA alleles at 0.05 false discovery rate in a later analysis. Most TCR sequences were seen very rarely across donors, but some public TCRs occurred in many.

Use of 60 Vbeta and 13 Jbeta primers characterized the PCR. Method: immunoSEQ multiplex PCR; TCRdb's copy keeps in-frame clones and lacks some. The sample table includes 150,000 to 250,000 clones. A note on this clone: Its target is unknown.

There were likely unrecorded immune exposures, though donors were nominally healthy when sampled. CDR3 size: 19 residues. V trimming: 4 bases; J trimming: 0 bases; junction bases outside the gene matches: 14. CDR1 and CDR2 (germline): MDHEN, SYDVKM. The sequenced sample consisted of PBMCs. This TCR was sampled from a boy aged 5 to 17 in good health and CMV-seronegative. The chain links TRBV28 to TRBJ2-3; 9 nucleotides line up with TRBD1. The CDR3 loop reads CASSSPPGQGFASTDTQYF. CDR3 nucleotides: TGTGCCAGCAGTTCCCCTCCGGGACAGGGATTTGCTAGCACAGATACGCAGTATTTT.